Each of the 21 T cell receptor beta chains below was sequenced from the same sample in a study of blood T cell repertoires in COVID-19. Using immunoSEQ multiplex PCR, the repertoire was profiled, and TCRdb retains in-frame clones only, with some absent. The sample shows about 140,000 clones, 65% to 85% of them seen only once. The sample was peripheral blood. All receptors come from a man aged 45-65 years with active or convalescent COVID-19.

The chain carries TRBV24-1 and TRBJ2-3, with D tentatively TRBD1 (6 bases). This CDR3 comprises 17 residues. Trimming shortened V by 4 bases and J by 1 base, and 17 bases separated the two germline ends. CDR1 is KGHDR and CDR2 is SFDVKD in the germline V gene. The CDR3 DNA sequence: TGTGCCACCAGTGACTTGAGGGGGATGGGACGCACAGATACGCAGTATTTT. This codes for CATSDLRGMGRTDTQYF.

V and J are TRBV6-2 or TRBV6-3 and TRBJ1-5; D gene ambiguous. The ends were cut back, 3 bases at V and 0 bases at J, with 12 bases in the middle. The germline V gene has CDR1 MNHEY and CDR2 SVGEGT. The CDR3 loop spans 16 amino acids. Here the CDR3 DNA reads TGTGCCAGCAGTTATGGAGGGTTGCGTAGCAATCAGCCCCAGCATTTT. This encodes CASSYGGLRSNQPQHF.

The CDR3 DNA is TGTGCCAGCAGTGATGGGACTAGCGGGAGGGCCCGCGAGCAGTACTTC. Translating gives CASSDGTSGRAREQYF. J is TRBJ2-7 and V is TRBV6-1, with 16 bases lining up with TRBD2. CDR1 and CDR2 from the germline V gene are MNHNS and SASEGT. Trimming at V came to 3 bases and at J to 6 bases, leaving 5 bases not matched to a gene. CDR3 length: 16 residues.

There are many counts of this clone. The chain links TRBV6-5 to TRBJ2-7; TRBD2 agrees at 8 bases. Germline CDR1 and CDR2: MNHEY and SVGAGI. J lost 3 bases, V lost 6 bases, and 7 bases had no gene match. This CDR3 comprises 14 residues. The CDR3 nucleotides are TGTGCCAGCAGGCCTGGACTAGCTATCTACGAGCAGTACTTC. Translating gives CASRPGLAIYEQYF.

The J gene is TRBJ2-3, the V gene TRBV3-1 (or the pseudogene TRBV3-2); a weak D match, TRBD2 (6 bases). The CDR3 runs to 15 residues. V was shortened by 9 bases and J by 2 bases, with 18 bases between the two germline ends. From germline, CDR1 is LGHDT and CDR2 YNNKEL (reference sequence). CDR3 in DNA: TGTGCCAGTCGCGGGGTCCGAAGTCACACAGATACGCAGTATTTT. Translated: CASRGVRSHTDTQYF.

The rearrangement uses TRBV5-1 and TRBJ2-3; 10 bases are shared with TRBD2. The V and J ends lost 7 bases and 2 bases, in that order; junction bases with no gene match: 7. CDR3 length: 15 residues. Germline V gene lookup returns CDR1 SGHRS and CDR2 YFSETQ. CDR3 region: CASGLAGDLTDTQYF. CDR3 nucleotide sequence: TGCGCCAGCGGGCTAGCGGGAGACCTCACAGATACGCAGTATTTT.

The V call is TRBV7-6, the J call TRBJ1-1; tentative D call: TRBD1 (6 bases). The CDR3 is 15 residues long. Looked up from germline, CDR1 is SGHVS and CDR2 is FNYEAQ. Trimming removed 5 bases at V and 3 bases at J, with 16 bases between. The CDR3 loop reads CASSRAGGGDTEAFF. The CDR3 coding sequence is TGTGCCAGCAGCCGCGCGGGAGGGGGGGACACTGAAGCTTTCTTT.

The V and J genes are TRBV28 and TRBJ2-7; 12 positions agree with TRBD2. The germline gives CDR1 MDHEN, CDR2 SYDVKM. After removal of 5 bases from V and 5 bases from J, the junction contained 4 bases not matched to a gene. The CDR3 extends over 14 amino acids. The CDR3 loop reads CASSRTSGMHEQYF. CDR3 nucleotide sequence: TGTGCCAGCAGTCGGACTAGCGGGATGCACGAGCAGTACTTC. The variable domain in full, with the rest retrieved from reference TRBV28 and TRBJ2-7, is DVKVTQSSRYLVKRTGEKVFLECVQDMDHENMFWYRQDPGLGLRLIYFSYDVKMKEKGDIPEGYSVSREKKERFSLILESASTNQTSMYLCASSRTSGMHEQYFGPGTRLTVT.

The chain's CDR3 is CASSLGAGVWFF. The CDR3 coding sequence is TGTGCCAGCAGTTTAGGAGCGGGAGTTTGGTTCTTC. The rearrangement uses TRBV27 and TRBJ2-1; 8 bases map to TRBD2. Germline V gene sequence: CDR1 MNHEY, CDR2 SMNVEV (reference sequence). The ends lost 2 bases at V and 15 bases at J; junction bases unmatched: 6. This CDR3 spans 12 amino acids.

This clone has more than one count but fewer than ten. V usage is TRBV13 and J usage is TRBJ2-7; no definite D call. Germline CDR1 PRHDT, CDR2 FYEKMQ (reference sequence). Trimming shortened V by 4 bases and J by 2 bases, and 6 bases separated the two germline ends. The CDR3 totals 12 residues. CDR3 amino acids: CASSSHTYEQYF. CDR3 DNA sequence: TGTGCCAGCAGCTCACACACCTACGAGCAGTACTTC.

As to this clone: The same CDR3 can be traced to other DNA sequences in this sample. The CDR3 region is CASTRTSGRGTDTQYF. The CDR3 nucleotides read TGTGCCAGCACCCGGACTAGCGGGAGGGGAACAGATACGCAGTATTTT. The rearrangement links TRBV27 to TRBJ2-3; 15 bases align to TRBD2. The CDR3 consists of 16 residues. The germline V gene has CDR1 MNHEY and CDR2 SMNVEV (reference sequence). Trimming removed 7 bases from V and 3 bases from J; junction bases left unmatched: 5.

A few counts support this clone. Here the CDR3 DNA reads TGCGCCAGCAGCTTCCTGGACAGGGCCACTAATGAAAAACTGTTTTTT. Protein sequence: CASSFLDRATNEKLFF. The chain is built from TRBV5-1 and TRBJ1-4; 8 bases are a match to TRBD1. V gave up 2 bases and J gave up 2 bases; unmatched junction bases: 5. Germline V gene lookup returns CDR1 SGHRS and CDR2 YFSETQ. There are 16 residues in the CDR3.

This chain connects TRBV29-1 to TRBJ2-1, with 9 positions matching TRBD1. Germline V gene data show CDR1 as SQVTM and CDR2 as ANQGSEA. The CDR3 loop spans 13 amino acids. V lost 6 bases to trimming and J lost 8 bases; unmatched junction nucleotides: 8. Written as DNA, the CDR3 is TGCAGCGTGGCCGGGACAGGGTACGATGAGCAGTTCTTC. Translation: CSVAGTGYDEQFF.

The chain joins TRBV15 to TRBJ2-1; D not certain. CDR3 length: 14 residues. Germline V gene data show CDR1 as LNHNV and CDR2 as YYDKDF (reference sequence). Trimming removed 4 bases from V and 0 bases from J, with 7 bases in between. The CDR3 sequence is CATSIVSSYNEQFF. The CDR3 DNA reads TGTGCCACCAGCATCGTCAGCTCCTACAATGAGCAGTTCTTC. Using reference TRBV15 and TRBJ2-1 for the parts outside the CDR3, the full variable domain is DAMVIQNPRYQVTQFGKPVTLSCSQTLNHNVMYWYQQKSSQAPKLLFHYYDKDFNNEADTPDNFQSRRPNTSFCFLDIRSPGLGDTAMYLCATSIVSSYNEQFFGPGTRLTVL.

The chain is built from TRBV4-1 and TRBJ1-5; D gene ambiguous. Germline CDR1 MGHRA, CDR2 YSYEKL. The germline V and J ends were trimmed by 8 bases and 0 bases, with 11 bases remaining between them. The CDR3 extends over 14 amino acids. The CDR3 DNA reads TGCGCCAGCTTCCGGGTCTTTAGCAATCAGCCCCAGCATTTT. Translating it yields CASFRVFSNQPQHF.

The chain uses TRBV3-1 (or the pseudogene TRBV3-2) and TRBJ1-5; D is uncertain. V dropped 0 bases and J dropped 0 bases, with 6 bases sitting between them. CDR1 and CDR2 from the germline V gene are LGHDT and YNNKEL (reference sequence). The CDR3 has 15 residues. CDR3 in amino acids: CASSQDGNSNQPQHF. The DNA for the CDR3 is TGTGCCAGCAGCCAAGACGGTAATAGCAATCAGCCCCAGCATTTT.

This clone was recorded once. This chain uses TRBV13 with TRBJ2-7; the match to TRBD2 covers 13 bases. The CDR3 sequence is 17 residues long. Germline CDR1 and CDR2: PRHDT and FYEKMQ (reference sequence). Trimming took 0 bases from V and 3 from J; bases not matched to a gene: 5. The CDR3 DNA reads as TGTGCCAGCAGCTTAGGCCGCGGGACTAGCGGGGACTACGAGCAGTACTTC. It translates to CASSLGRGTSGDYEQYF.

The chain links TRBV2 to TRBJ1-1, with no clear D. Germline-derived CDR1 and CDR2 are SNHLY and FYNNEI. V lost 4 bases and J 1 base, leaving 13 bases between the germline ends. The CDR3 loop spans 15 amino acids. CDR3 in DNA: TGTGCCAGCAGTGCCTGGGAGGATTCGAACACTGAAGCTTTCTTT. It encodes CASSAWEDSNTEAFF. Full variable domain (outside the CDR3, taken from reference TRBV2 and TRBJ1-1): EPEVTQTPSHQVTQMGQEVILRCVPISNHLYFYWYRQILGQKVEFLVSFYNNEISEKSEIFDDQFSVERPDGSNFTLKIRSTKLEDSAMYFCASSAWEDSNTEAFFGQGTRLTVV.

The chain has TRBV28 and TRBJ2-7, with 9 bases matching TRBD1. The V gene end was trimmed by 5 bases and the J gene end by 3 bases; junction bases not matched to a gene: 2. In germline, CDR1 is MDHEN, CDR2 SYDVKM. The CDR3 consists of 13 residues. CDR3 sequence reads: CASSRDRVYEQYF. The CDR3, as DNA: TGTGCCAGCAGTCGGGACAGGGTCTACGAGCAGTACTTC.

The chain carries TRBV7-3 and TRBJ1-3; unclear D gene. The V gene's germline CDR1 is SGHTA and CDR2 FQGTGA. V was trimmed by 5 bases and J by 8 bases, leaving 13 bases between them. CDR3 length: 13 amino acids. The CDR3 bases are TGTGCCAGCAGCCCCACCGGGTTGGACACCATATATTTT. This encodes CASSPTGLDTIYF. Full variable domain (rest looked up from reference TRBV7-3 and TRBJ1-3): GAGVSQTPSNKVTEKGKYVELRCDPISGHTALYWYRQSLGQGPEFLIYFQGTGAADDSGLPNDRFFAVRPEGSVSTLKIQRTERGDSAVYLCASSPTGLDTIYFGEGSWLTVV.

The genes are TRBV11-2 and TRBJ1-6, with D perhaps matching TRBD1 (6 bases). The CDR3 is 16 amino acids. V dropped 1 base and J dropped 7 bases, with 14 bases sitting between them. The V gene's germline CDR1 is SGHAT and CDR2 FQNNGV. The DNA of the CDR3 is TGTGCCAGCAGCTTAGGGGCAGGGGTTTGGAATTCACCCCTCCACTTT. It codes for CASSLGAGVWNSPLHF. The whole variable domain, remainder taken from reference TRBV11-2 and TRBJ1-6, is EAGVAQSPRYKIIEKRQSVAFWCNPISGHATLYWYQQILGQGPKLLIQFQNNGVVDDSQLPKDRFSAERLKGVDSTLKIQPAKLEDSAVYLCASSLGAGVWNSPLHFGNGTRLTVT.